A selection of T cell receptor beta chains follows, all from one sample in a study of T cells in localized non-small cell lung cancer. TCRdb's table, derived via immunoSEQ multiplex PCR, lists solely in-frame clones and lacks some. The table includes 30,000 to 50,000 clones, roughly three quarters detected once. This sample comprised PBMCs, obtained before any cancer treatment. These receptors were obtained from a woman aged 35 to 70 with stage II squamous cell lung carcinoma. CDR3s include the opening cysteine and the closing phenylalanine or tryptophan. The D gene is left open where the match is weak. Not every row has a clone size; where given, it reads once, few, many or a size class.

>TRBV7-7|TRBJ1-4|-|TRBD1
CASSPETGPGKLFF
TGTGCTAGCAGCCCCGAGACAGGGCCCGGAAAACTGTTTTTT
>TRBV19|TRBJ1-5|few|-
CASSHNGGSGEPQHF
TGTGCCAGTAGTCACAACGGGGGCTCGGGAGAGCCCCAGCATTTT
>TRBV6-5|TRBJ2-2|-|TRBD2
CASATSGIGAGELFF
TGTGCCAGTGCAACTAGCGGGATCGGGGCCGGGGAGCTGTTTTTT
>TRBV5-8|TRBJ2-3|-|-
CASGAWGSGADTQYF
TGTGCCAGCGGCGCCTGGGGGTCCGGGGCAGATACGCAGTATTTT
>TRBV4-2|TRBJ1-3|-|-
CASSQYQEISGNTIYF
TGTGCCAGCAGCCAGTATCAGGAAATCTCTGGAAACACCATATATTTT
>TRBV10-3|TRBJ2-7|-|TRBD2
CAARGGELAYEQYF
TGTGCCGCCCGGGGGGGTGAATTAGCCTACGAGCAGTACTTC
>TRBV7-3|TRBJ1-1|few|TRBD1
CASSGTGDPGTEAFF
TGTGCCAGCAGCGGGACAGGGGACCCGGGCACTGAAGCTTTCTTT
>TRBV21-1|TRBJ1-3|-|-
CASSNHGFYSSGNTIYF
TGTGCCAGCAGCAATCACGGCTTTTATAGCTCTGGAAACACCATATATTTT
>TRBV5-1|TRBJ2-1|-|-
CASSLARENYNEQFF
TGCGCCAGCAGCTTGGCCAGGGAGAACTACAATGAGCAGTTCTTC
>TRBV28|TRBJ1-3|once|-
CASSLGSPGNTIYF
TGTGCCAGCAGTTTAGGATCTCCTGGAAACACCATATATTTT
>TRBV28|TRBJ2-7|few|-
CASSLRPPIQGSAHEQYF
TGTGCCAGCAGTTTACGCCCCCCTATACAGGGTAGCGCCCACGAGCAGTACTTC
>TRBV9|TRBJ2-1|once|TRBD2
CASSPLAGSYNEQFF
TGTGCCAGCAGTCCATTAGCGGGATCCTACAATGAGCAGTTCTTC
>TRBV6-5|TRBJ2-7|-|TRBD1
CASSEDRQSYEQYF
TGTGCCAGCAGTGAGGACAGGCAATCCTACGAGCAGTACTTC
>TRBV27|TRBJ2-6|-|TRBD1
CASRPTDRAGANVLTF
TGTGCCAGCAGACCGACTGACAGGGCTGGGGCCAACGTCCTGACTTTC
>TRBV27|TRBJ2-1|-|TRBD2
CASSSKGYGRNNYNEQFF
TGTGCCAGCAGCTCCAAAGGTTACGGGAGGAATAACTACAATGAGCAGTTCTTC
>TRBV19|TRBJ2-2|-|TRBD2
CASSLESSGKRSLFF
TGTGCCAGTAGTCTGGAGTCTAGCGGGAAAAGGTCGCTGTTTTTT
>TRBV11-2|TRBJ1-3|-|-
CASSLGGDGSGNTIYF
TGTGCCAGCAGCTTAGGTGGGGACGGCTCTGGAAACACCATATATTTT
>TRBV7-9|TRBJ2-2|-|-
CASSLGNTGELFF
TGTGCCAGCAGCCTAGGGAACACCGGGGAGCTGTTTTTT
>TRBV9|TRBJ1-2|-|-
CASSLAGVGDYGYTF
TGTGCCAGCAGCCTAGCGGGGGTAGGAGACTATGGCTACACCTTC
>TRBV7-9|TRBJ1-3|-|-
CASSFAREVNTIYF
TGTGCCAGCAGCTTTGCCAGGGAGGTAAACACCATATATTTT
>TRBV11-2|TRBJ1-4|-|TRBD1
CASSIRTGGSEKLFF
TGTGCCAGCAGCATTCGGACAGGAGGGAGTGAAAAACTGTTTTTT
>TRBV6-1|TRBJ1-2|-|TRBD1
CASSDHGDRGPDDGYTF
TGTGCCAGCAGTGACCATGGGGACAGGGGGCCCGATGATGGCTACACCTTC
>TRBV7-9|TRBJ1-4|-|TRBD1
CASSRGVQGGEKLFF
TGTGCCAGCAGCCGAGGGGTCCAGGGGGGTGAAAAACTGTTTTTT
>TRBV27|TRBJ1-1|few|-
CASSLSAPGRYTEAFF
TGTGCCAGCAGTCTAAGTGCTCCGGGCAGGTACACTGAAGCTTTCTTT
>TRBV5-1|TRBJ2-3|few|-
CASSQFGVGGSTSTDTQYF
TGCGCCAGCAGCCAGTTCGGTGTCGGGGGCTCAACTAGCACAGATACGCAGTATTTT
>TRBV27|TRBJ2-3|-|TRBD1
CASSSQNGDRDTQYF
TGTGCCAGCAGTTCTCAAAACGGGGACAGGGATACGCAGTATTTT
>TRBV10-3|TRBJ1-6|-|TRBD1
CAISESDRGNSPLHF
TGTGCCATCAGTGAGTCGGACAGGGGAAATTCACCCCTCCACTTT
>TRBV28|TRBJ1-2|-|-
CASKRPNYGYTF
TGTGCCAGCAAAAGACCAAACTATGGCTACACCTTC
>TRBV20-1|TRBJ2-1|-|-
CSAVLTGGQFF
TGCAGTGCCGTTCTCACCGGCGGGCAGTTCTTC
>TRBV27|TRBJ2-1|-|-
CASSADTSGMGEQFF
TGTGCCAGCAGTGCGGACACCTCCGGAATGGGTGAGCAGTTCTTC
>TRBV5-6|TRBJ1-2|-|-
CASSLAADPPRYGYTF
TGTGCCAGCAGCTTGGCAGCTGATCCACCCCGCTATGGCTACACCTTC
>TRBV6-1|TRBJ1-5|-|TRBD1
CASSDNRGSGNQPQHF
TGTGCCAGCAGTGACAACAGGGGTTCGGGCAATCAGCCCCAGCATTTT
>TRBV18|TRBJ2-1|-|-
CASSPSQSSYNEQFF
TGTGCCAGCTCACCCAGCCAGAGCTCCTACAATGAGCAGTTCTTC
>TRBV6-5|TRBJ1-4|-|TRBD1
CASSPDRGEGEKLFF
TGTGCCAGCAGCCCTGACAGGGGAGAGGGCGAAAAACTGTTTTTT
>TRBV6-1|TRBJ2-3|-|TRBD1
CASKTGQGDADTQYF
TGTGCCAGTAAGACCGGACAGGGGGACGCAGATACGCAGTATTTT
>TRBV9|TRBJ1-6|-|-
CASSVQDDSPLHF
TGTGCCAGCAGCGTACAGGACGATTCACCCCTCCACTTT
>TRBV6-1|TRBJ1-2|-|-
CASKSDSAYYGYTF
TGTGCCAGCAAGTCGGACAGTGCCTACTATGGCTACACCTTC
>TRBV28|TRBJ1-4|once|-
CASSPGRSTNEKLFF
TGTGCCAGCAGCCCAGGACGGTCTACAAATGAAAAACTGTTTTTT
>TRBV6-4|TRBJ2-1|-|-
CASRLVEGQFF
TGTGCCAGCCGCCTTGTCGAGGGGCAGTTCTTC
>TRBV7-2|TRBJ1-2|-|TRBD1
CASSLDGTDRVGYTF
TGTGCCAGCAGCTTAGACGGGACAGACCGAGTAGGCTACACCTTC
>TRBV7-2|TRBJ2-1|-|TRBD2
CASSYQLSGGAEFF
TGTGCCAGCAGCTACCAACTTAGCGGGGGGGCCGAGTTCTTC
>TRBV4-2|TRBJ1-2|-|-
CASSQDKTGKSYTF
TGTGCCAGCAGCCAAGACAAGACCGGAAAAAGCTACACCTTC
>TRBV7-8|TRBJ1-4|-|-
CASSRNPGDPKKLFF
TGTGCCAGCAGCCGGAACCCAGGGGATCCGAAAAAACTGTTTTTT
>TRBV7-9|TRBJ2-5|-|TRBD1
CASSLEARGLQETQYF
TGTGCCAGCAGCTTAGAAGCCAGGGGGCTCCAAGAGACCCAGTACTTC
>TRBV19|TRBJ1-3|-|-
CASTGRVSSGNTIYF
TGTGCCAGTACCGGAAGGGTCAGCTCTGGAAACACCATATATTTT
>TRBV10-2|TRBJ2-1|-|TRBD1
CASRPTGDLYNEQFF
TGCGCCAGCAGGCCGACAGGGGACCTATACAATGAGCAGTTCTTC
>TRBV18|TRBJ2-2|-|-
CASSPIRFGPLNTGELFF
TGTGCCAGCTCACCAATCCGCTTCGGACCCCTGAACACCGGGGAGCTGTTTTTT
>TRBV29-1|TRBJ1-5|-|-
CSVRGSNSNQPQHF
TGCAGCGTTCGCGGGTCCAATAGCAATCAGCCCCAGCATTTT
>TRBV2|TRBJ2-1|-|-
CASRDGTARPYNEQFF
TGTGCCAGCAGGGACGGGACTGCCCGACCCTACAATGAGCAGTTCTTC
>TRBV28|TRBJ2-5|-|TRBD1
CASSLGQIQETQYF
TGTGCCAGCAGCCTGGGACAGATCCAAGAGACCCAGTACTTC
>TRBV28|TRBJ1-2|once|-
CASTPRGPYGYTF
TGTGCCAGCACTCCTAGGGGTCCCTATGGCTACACCTTC
>TRBV2|TRBJ2-5|-|TRBD2
CASSRGYRLAGVQETQYF
TGTGCCAGCTCACGCGGTTACCGACTAGCGGGAGTACAAGAGACCCAGTACTTC
>TRBV5-8|TRBJ2-4|-|-
CASSLPRGVTIAKNIQYF
TGTGCCAGCAGCTTGCCCAGAGGGGTGACGATTGCCAAAAACATTCAGTACTTC
>TRBV25-1|TRBJ1-1|-|-
CASSPEGGWTEAFF
TGTGCCAGCAGTCCGGAGGGCGGGTGGACTGAAGCTTTCTTT
>TRBV5-1|TRBJ2-1|-|TRBD2
CASSALAGPNNEQFF
TGCGCCAGCAGCGCGCTAGCGGGCCCTAACAATGAGCAGTTCTTC
>TRBV7-2|TRBJ2-2|-|-
CASSLVGGTATGELFF
TGTGCCAGCAGCTTAGTTGGGGGGACAGCCACCGGGGAGCTGTTTTTT
>TRBV21-1|TRBJ2-2|-|-
CALTGAGELFF
TGTGCATTAACCGGGGCCGGGGAGCTGTTTTTT